This T cell receptor beta chain was recovered during a study of metastatic and nonmetastatic thyroid tumors. Study-level information: Repertoire comparison spanned blood and tumor or nodule tissue of malignant and benign thyroid patients.

Findings and caveats of the study: Within blood and tumor, benign nodules reportedly had significantly lower TCR beta diversity than malignant thyroid tumors did.

No treatment had been given to any patient before thyroid surgery. This clone was recorded many times. The target antigen is unknown. CDR1 SGHTA and CDR2 FQGTGA come from the germline V gene. V lost 4 bases and J 7 bases, leaving 9 bases between the germline ends. CDR3 size: 12 residues. In the study's own analysis: The distant-metastasis classifier for papillary thyroid cancer was built from CDR3 differences across clinicopathological groups. TCRdb re-clonotyped the PCR reads via MiXCR. TCRdb, not the authors, supplied the V and J calls. Counted here are around 35,000 clones, over 15% occurring once; the ten biggest clones make up more than 4.5%.

The specimen sequenced was blood. The V and J genes are TRBV7-3 and TRBJ2-3; D not certain. This TCR was sampled from a female donor with papillary thyroid cancer or a benign thyroid nodule (not recorded which). Some clones in this sample may be carry-over from other donors' samples. DNA for the CDR3: TGTGCCAGCAGCTCAGGTGGGAATACGCAGTATTTT. Translating it yields CASSSGGNTQYF.